The 23 T cell receptor beta chains below all came from one sample that was sequenced in a study of cytomegalovirus exposure and HLA in healthy donors. Primers: 60 Vbeta forward and 13 Jbeta reverse. Using immunoSEQ multiplex PCR, the repertoire was profiled, and TCRdb retains in-frame clones only, with some absent. The sample lists 100,000 to 150,000 clones, over 75% seen once, with under 6% in the top ten. The sample comprised PBMCs. These TCRs come from a man aged 25-45 years in good health and CMV-seronegative.

This sequence joins TRBV29-1 and TRBJ2-3; 12 nucleotides align to TRBD2. This CDR3 is built from 14 residues. With 4 bases clipped from V and 5 bases from J, the junction kept 4 bases outside the gene matches. CDR1 SQVTM and CDR2 ANQGSEA come from the germline V gene. The CDR3 coding sequence is TGCAGCGTTGTCGTACTAGCGGGAGGAGATACGCAGTATTTT. It translates to CSVVVLAGGDTQYF.

The gene calls are TRBV7-9 and TRBJ2-5, with a tentative D call TRBD1 (7 bases). There are 15 residues in the CDR3. The germline CDR1 and CDR2 sequences are SEHNR and FQNEAQ (reference sequence). Trimming took 5 bases from V and 5 from J, leaving 18 bases between them. In DNA form, the CDR3 reads TGTGCCAGCAGCACCCAGGACGGGGGACAGGAGACCCAGTACTTC. Protein sequence: CASSTQDGGQETQYF.

This clone occurred a few times. The V and J genes are TRBV4-2 and TRBJ2-1, with D possibly TRBD2 on 5 matching bases. Germline lookup yields CDR1 LGHNA and CDR2 YNFKEQ. The CDR3 sequence is 14 residues long. Deletions cut 4 bases from V and 3 bases from J, with 10 bases between. The CDR3 loop reads CASSPGFDYNEQFF. The CDR3 region has the DNA TGTGCCAGCAGCCCGGGATTTGACTACAATGAGCAGTTCTTC.

This rearrangement joins TRBV14 to TRBJ2-7; no clear D gene. The CDR3 loop spans 13 amino acids. V lost 6 bases, J lost 4 bases, and 13 bases lay in between. The V gene's germline CDR1 is SGHDN and CDR2 FVKESK. CDR3 residues: CASSPTFSYEQYF. Written as DNA, the CDR3 is TGTGCCAGCAGTCCAACATTCAGTTACGAGCAGTACTTC.

J is TRBJ2-2 and V is TRBV7-9; no definite D call. Germline assignment: CDR1 SEHNR and CDR2 FQNEAQ (reference sequence). The ends were cut back, 5 bases at V and 1 base at J, with 20 bases in the middle. This CDR3 is 18 amino acids long. The CDR3 DNA reads TGTGCCAGCAGCCGATCCCGATCGACGCGGCAGAACACCGGGGAGCTGTTTTTT. Protein: CASSRSRSTRQNTGELFF. The full variable domain, completed using reference TRBV7-9 and TRBJ2-2, is DTGVSQNPRHKITKRGQNVTFRCDPISEHNRLYWYRQTLGQGPEFLTYFQNEAQLEKSRLLSDRFSAERPKGSFSTLEIQRTEQGDSAMYLCASSRSRSTRQNTGELFFGEGSRLTVL.

V and J are TRBV7-2 and TRBJ2-5, with D perhaps matching TRBD2 (6 bases). CDR1 SGHTA and CDR2 FQGNSA come from the germline V gene. The CDR3 runs to 16 residues. V was clipped by 0 bases and J by 5 bases, with 16 bases between them. The CDR3 protein is CASSLARGRAVETQYF. The CDR3 DNA follows: TGTGCCAGCAGCTTAGCGCGGGGACGCGCCGTGGAGACCCAGTACTTC.

V usage is TRBV19 and J usage is TRBJ2-7; perhaps TRBD1 as D (6 bases). V was cut by 6 bases and J by 3 bases, with 15 bases left in between. The CDR3 has 14 amino acids. Germline assignment: CDR1 LNHDA and CDR2 SQIVND (reference sequence). This CDR3 is CASRLDRDHYEQYF. The DNA of the CDR3 is TGTGCCAGTAGGTTGGACAGAGACCACTACGAGCAGTACTTC.

The V call is TRBV28, the J call TRBJ2-2; D perhaps matches TRBD1 (6 bases). Germline values: CDR1 MDHEN, CDR2 SYDVKM. The length of the CDR3 is 16 residues. Trimming cost V 2 bases and J 1 base, with 11 bases left between them. The CDR3 loop reads CASSLLDRRNTGELFF. The DNA of the CDR3 is TGTGCCAGCAGTTTACTCGACAGGAGGAACACCGGGGAGCTGTTTTTT.

The V and J genes are TRBV11-1 and TRBJ2-2; D ambiguous. The germline V gene encodes CDR1 SGHAT and CDR2 FQDESV (reference sequence). The CDR3 contains 16 residues. V was pared by 4 bases and J by 3 bases, with 15 bases between. The CDR3 region is CASSSGDLTYTGELFF. The CDR3 nucleotides are TGTGCCAGCAGCTCCGGCGACTTAACCTACACCGGGGAGCTGTTTTTT.

The CDR3 DNA reads TGTGCCAGCAGCGTGCGTAGCGGGAGGGACGGCACAGATACGCAGTATTTT. Amino acids: CASSVRSGRDGTDTQYF. The chain uses TRBV9 and TRBJ2-3, with 11 bases identical to TRBD2. V lost 2 bases, J lost 1 base, and 6 bases stayed unmatched. The CDR3 runs 17 residues. Per germline, CDR1 SGDLS and CDR2 YYNGEE.

The V and J genes are TRBV7-2 and TRBJ2-7; D might be TRBD1 (7 bases). The CDR3 length is 15 residues. With 5 bases removed from V and 2 bases from J, the gap between germline ends came to 16 bases. Germline CDR1 and CDR2: SGHTA and FQGNSA. CDR3: CASSPAGGQPYEQYF. CDR3 coding DNA: TGTGCCAGCAGCCCCGCCGGGGGACAGCCCTACGAGCAGTACTTC.

This clone is a singleton in its sample. V and J are TRBV2 and TRBJ2-5; 11 bases match TRBD2. In germline, CDR1 is SNHLY, CDR2 FYNNEI. The J segment lost 4 bases and the V segment lost 6 bases, leaving 13 bases of the junction unmatched. This CDR3 contains 17 residues. CDR3 sequence reads: CASSPPWSSGRVETQYF. In DNA form, the CDR3 reads TGTGCCAGCAGCCCCCCTTGGAGTAGCGGGAGGGTAGAGACCCAGTACTTC.

V is TRBV4-1 and J is TRBJ2-5; perhaps TRBD2 as D (5 bases). This CDR3 comprises 13 residues. The V end lost 4 bases, the J end lost 3 bases, and 9 bases lay between the germline ends. The germline gives CDR1 MGHRA, CDR2 YSYEKL. The DNA for the CDR3 is TGCGCCAGCAGCCTCTGGCGGGAAGAGACCCAGTACTTC. Amino acids: CASSLWREETQYF.

The sample holds one count of this clone. V and J are TRBV5-1 and TRBJ1-1; perhaps TRBD1 as D (5 bases). Germline V lookup: CDR1 SGHRS, CDR2 YFSETQ. The CDR3 is 14 residues long. V lost 3 bases and J lost 2, with 11 bases in between. The CDR3 sequence is CASSSGTRNTEAFF. The CDR3 nucleotides are TGCGCCAGCAGCTCTGGGACTCGAAACACTGAAGCTTTCTTT.

The J gene is TRBJ1-5, the V gene TRBV7-2; D is perhaps TRBD1 (6 bases). V was cut by 2 bases and J by 9 bases, with 14 bases left in between. CDR1 is SGHTA and CDR2 is FQGNSA in the germline V gene. This CDR3 is 14 amino acids long. The CDR3 DNA reads as TGTGCCAGCAGCTTAAGGGGACAACCTTGGCCCCAGCATTTT. It specifies CASSLRGQPWPQHF.

The chain uses TRBV6-6 and TRBJ2-1; 9 bases line up with TRBD1. CDR1 MNHNY and CDR2 SVGAGI come from the germline V gene (reference sequence). V trimming: 0 bases; J trimming: 3 bases; junction bases outside the gene matches: 0. The CDR3 spans 15 residues. The CDR3 loop reads CASSYSGQGYNEQFF. The CDR3 region has the DNA TGTGCCAGCAGTTACTCGGGACAGGGCTACAATGAGCAGTTCTTC.

The chain is built from TRBV11-2 and TRBJ1-2, with D possibly TRBD1 on 5 matching bases. The V gene's germline CDR1 is SGHAT and CDR2 FQNNGV. Trimming removed 1 base from V and 11 bases from J, with 14 bases in between. CDR3 size: 13 residues. The CDR3, as DNA: TGTGCCAGCAGCTTAGCGGGGACTATGGGGTACACCTTC. It translates to CASSLAGTMGYTF.

The J gene is TRBJ2-5, the V gene TRBV30, with D perhaps TRBD1 (5 bases). Looked up from germline, CDR1 is GTSNPN and CDR2 is SVGIG (reference sequence). The CDR3 sequence is 15 residues long. The ends were cut back, 4 bases at V and 2 bases at J, with 17 bases in the middle. CDR3 nucleotides: TGTGCCTGGACCCTGGGGCAACACTTACAAGAGACCCAGTACTTC. Protein product: CAWTLGQHLQETQYF.

The chain employs TRBV7-2 and TRBJ1-3; TRBD1 matches 8 bases. The CDR3 runs to 19 residues. J was trimmed by 0 bases and V by 5 bases; bases with no gene match: 15. Germline CDR1 SGHTA, CDR2 FQGNSA. The CDR3 here is CASSPRTGLGGVSGNTIYF. The CDR3 nucleotides are TGTGCCAGCAGCCCACGGACAGGGTTGGGTGGGGTCTCTGGAAACACCATATATTTT.

The CDR3 sequence is CASSLGGQYGNEQFF. DNA of the CDR3: TGTGCCAGCAGCCTAGGGGGACAGTATGGCAATGAGCAGTTCTTC. The chain uses TRBV7-2 and TRBJ2-1; 7 bases match TRBD1. The CDR3 is made up of 15 amino acids. V gave up 5 bases and J gave up 6 bases; unmatched junction bases: 10. Germline CDR1 SGHTA, CDR2 FQGNSA.

The chain uses TRBV9 and TRBJ2-3; 9 bases match TRBD2. CDR3 length: 16 amino acids. V was clipped by 3 bases and J by 3 bases; unmatched bases: 8. CDR1 and CDR2 (germline): SGDLS, YYNGEE. This CDR3 is CASSDISGSGTDTQYF. The DNA of the CDR3 is TGTGCCAGCAGCGACATTAGCGGGAGCGGAACAGATACGCAGTATTTT.

The chain employs TRBV20-1 and TRBJ2-5; D unclear. CDR3 length: 11 amino acids. Germline CDR1 DFQATT, CDR2 SNEGSKA (reference sequence). V was cut by 4 bases and J by 7 bases, with 10 bases left in between. The CDR3: CSAKAPGTQYF. The CDR3 DNA sequence: TGCAGTGCTAAAGCCCCAGGGACCCAGTACTTC.

This sequence joins TRBV18 and TRBJ1-3, with D hard to call. This CDR3 contains 16 residues. Germline lookup yields CDR1 KGHSH and CDR2 LQKENI. With 3 bases removed from V and 6 bases from J, the gap between germline ends came to 18 bases. CDR3 in amino acids: CASSPVRDVSPNTIYF. The CDR3 coding sequence is TGTGCCAGCTCACCGGTTCGGGATGTTTCACCAAACACCATATATTTT.